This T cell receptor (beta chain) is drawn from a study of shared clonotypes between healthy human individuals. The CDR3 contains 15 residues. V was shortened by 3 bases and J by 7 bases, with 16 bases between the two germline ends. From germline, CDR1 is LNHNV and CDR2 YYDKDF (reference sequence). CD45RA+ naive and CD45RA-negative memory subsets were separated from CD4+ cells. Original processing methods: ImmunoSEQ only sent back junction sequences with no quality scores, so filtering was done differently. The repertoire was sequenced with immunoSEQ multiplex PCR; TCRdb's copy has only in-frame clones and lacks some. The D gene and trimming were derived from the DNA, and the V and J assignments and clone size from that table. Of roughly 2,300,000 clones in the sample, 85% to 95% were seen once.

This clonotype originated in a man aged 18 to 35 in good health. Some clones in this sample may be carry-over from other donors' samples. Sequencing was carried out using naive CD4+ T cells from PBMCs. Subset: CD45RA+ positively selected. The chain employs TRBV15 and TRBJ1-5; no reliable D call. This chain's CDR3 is CATSSAPPSGQPQHF. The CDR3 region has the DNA TGTGCCACCAGCAGTGCCCCTCCGTCGGGGCAGCCCCAGCATTTT.